This TCR beta chain was found in a study of T cell responses to AZD1222 COVID-19 vaccine. Study-wide results and caveats: The study found vaccine-associated CD4 TCRs spanning spike, dominant at 160-218 and 743-854. Possibly, clonal diversity was underestimated; donors were largely white British and included more females. The study reported that nearly half of spike-specific TCRs target unmutated variant regions. Receipt of two AZD1222 doses was followed by a rise in Spike-specific TCR breadth and depth.

Regarding this clone: Its antigen is as yet unknown.

CDR1 and CDR2 from the germline V gene are LGHDT and YNNKEL (reference sequence). Trimming shortened V by 3 bases and J by 0 bases, and 9 bases separated the two germline ends. The CDR3 totals 14 residues. Profiling relied on immunoSEQ multiplex PCR, and the TCRdb table lists in-frame clones only, not all of them. This table holds approximately 89,000 clones, 75% to 95% found once. This sequence joins TRBV3-1 (or the pseudogene TRBV3-2) and TRBJ2-7; TRBD2 is a possible D gene (6 bases). Sample: peripheral blood, taken on day 0 of MenACWY control vaccination. The TCR was taken from an adult in good health. CDR3 in DNA: TGTGCCAGCAGCCAGGGACTGGGCTCCTACGAGCAGTACTTC. Its protein product is CASSQGLGSYEQYF.